A single TCR beta chain is shown here with its context. Its matching antigen is unknown. After autologous stem cell transplantation all patients relapsed, and prior brentuximab vedotin exposure differed between cohorts. The CDR3 consists of 16 residues. The germline CDR1 and CDR2 sequences are SGHTA and FQGNSA. V gave up 3 bases and J gave up 1 base, with 14 bases separating them. These data come from a study of PD-1 blockade in classical Hodgkin lymphoma. Study-level points and caveats: Some patients began nivolumab under 1 year after ASCT. These patients were excluded from later analyses.

The assay was immunoSEQ multiplex PCR, and TCRdb's table has in-frame clones only and misses some. The sample lists approximately 36,000 clones; approximately 69% were seen once. The chain carries TRBV7-2 and TRBJ2-3, with unresolved D. The sequence was obtained from a human donor with classical Hodgkin lymphoma. The material sequenced was peripheral blood mononuclear cells (PBMCs), taken before the second cycle of nivolumab. CDR3 region: CASSFVPYSGTDTQYF. The CDR3 coding sequence is TGTGCCAGCAGCTTTGTCCCCTATAGTGGCACAGATACGCAGTATTTT.